The rows below give T cell receptor beta chains drawn from one sample of a study of T cells in tuberculosis. Sequencing was performed with immunoSEQ multiplex PCR; in TCRdb, only in-frame clones are kept and a portion is missing. This sample carries 88,000 or so clones, roughly 88% of them seen once, and the ten largest clones take about 1.9%. The source material was CD1b-GMM tetramer-negative cells sorted from PBMCs. Every receptor here comes from an adult woman with latent tuberculosis. The CDR3 runs from the conserved cysteine through the conserved F or W. D genes are given only for firm matches. Clone size appears in some rows only: once, few, many, or a class for an expanded clone.

>TRBD2|NA|TRBV10-1|TRBJ2-3
TGCGCCAGCAGTGACCCCCGGGGGAGGGTCGATCTTTGGGCACGGACAGATACGCAGTATTTT
CASSDPRGRVDLWARTDTQYF
>TRBD1|NA|TRBV9|TRBJ2-6
TGTGCCAGCAGCGCCTCAGCCAGGGGGCTCGGGGCCAACGTCCTGACTTTC
CASSASARGLGANVLTF
>NA|NA|TRBV11-2|TRBJ1-4
TGTGCCAGCAGCCCCCGGGAGTGGGGTAATGAAAAACTGTTTTTT
CASSPREWGNEKLFF
>TRBD1|NA|TRBV19|TRBJ1-2
TGTGCCAGTGTCCGGGACAGGGGCTATGGCTACACCTTC
CASVRDRGYGYTF
>NA|NA|TRBV6-7|TRBJ2-1
TGTGCCAGCAGAAGCCCGACCAGAGGCTACAATGAGCAGTTCTTC
CASRSPTRGYNEQFF
>NA|NA|TRBV14|TRBJ1-2
TGTGCCAGCAGCCAAGATGGTGCGGTTTATGGCTACACCTTC
CASSQDGAVYGYTF
>TRBD2|NA|TRBV2|TRBJ2-3
TGTGCCAGCACCCTCCCCACCGGGACTAGCGTCACAGATACGCAGTATTTT
CASTLPTGTSVTDTQYF
>TRBD2|NA|TRBV19|TRBJ2-5
TGTGCCAGTAGTGCCACGGGGGGGAGGCAAGAGACCCAGTACTTC
CASSATGGRQETQYF
>TRBD2|NA|TRBV9|TRBJ2-5
TGTGCCAGCAGCGCACCCGGCGCGGGGGGGGAGACCCAGTACTTC
CASSAPGAGGETQYF
>TRBD1|NA|TRBV5-8|TRBJ2-7
TGTGCCAGCAGCTTGGAGGGGACAGGGGGCCGGTACGAGCAGTACTTC
CASSLEGTGGRYEQYF
>NA|NA|TRBV7-6|TRBJ2-2
TGTGCCAGCAGCCCCCCTGGGGAGCTGTTTTTT
CASSPPGELFF
>NA|NA|TRBV25-1|TRBJ2-2
TGTGCCAGCCAGGGGTGGGCCGGGGAGCTGTTTTTT
CASQGWAGELFF
>TRBD2|NA|TRBV19|TRBJ2-3
TGTGCCAGTAGTATGCTAGCGGGGGGGTCTGGTACGCAGTATTTT
CASSMLAGGSGTQYF
>NA|NA|TRBV19|TRBJ2-7
TGTGCCAGTAGTCCAGCAGGGGTTAGCGACTACGAGCAGTACTTC
CASSPAGVSDYEQYF
>TRBD2|NA|TRBV4-1|TRBJ2-3
TGCGCCAGCAGCCAAGAGACGTCTAGCGGGGGGTTCGGGTCGGCAGATACGCAGTATTTT
CASSQETSSGGFGSADTQYF
>TRBD1|NA|TRBV11-1|TRBJ1-2
TGTGCCAGCAGCCCGACAGGGTCCGAGTTTGGCTACACCTTC
CASSPTGSEFGYTF
>TRBD1|once|TRBV19|TRBJ1-5
TGTGCCAGTAGTATAGTTGGTCAGGGGGGAGGCAATCAGCCCCAGCATTTT
CASSIVGQGGGNQPQHF
>NA|NA|TRBV27|TRBJ2-3
TGTGCCAGCAGTTTATTGGGCAGGGCTAGCACAGATACGCAGTATTTT
CASSLLGRASTDTQYF
>NA|NA|TRBV6-6|TRBJ1-3
TGTGCCAGCAGCCGCCGGGACATCTCTGGAAACACCATATATTTT
CASSRRDISGNTIYF
>TRBD2|NA|TRBV6-5|TRBJ2-3
TGTGCCAGCAGTTACAGGCCTAGCGGATTCACAGATACGCAGTATTTT
CASSYRPSGFTDTQYF
>TRBD2|once|TRBV7-2|TRBJ2-7
TGTGCCAGCAGCCACGGGAGCGGGGGCTCCTACGAGCAGTACTTC
CASSHGSGGSYEQYF
>NA|NA|TRBV6-1|TRBJ2-1
TGTGCCAGCAGCATACAGGTTAACTCCTACAATGAGCAGTTCTTC
CASSIQVNSYNEQFF
>TRBD2|NA|TRBV28|TRBJ2-3
TGTGCCAGCAGTTTGTGGGGGGGAGACACAGATACGCAGTATTTT
CASSLWGGDTDTQYF
>NA|NA|TRBV29-1|TRBJ2-2
TGCAGCTCTCGGACAGAGAACACCGGGGAGCTGTTTTTT
CSSRTENTGELFF
>NA|NA|TRBV5-5|TRBJ2-7
TGTGCCAGCAGCTCAATCTCCTACGAGCAGTACTTC
CASSSISYEQYF
>NA|NA|TRBV4-2|TRBJ1-2
TGTGCCAGCAGCCAAGAACGGGACTGGGCAGGTGGCTACACCTTC
CASSQERDWAGGYTF
>TRBD1|NA|TRBV5-8|TRBJ2-5
TGTGCCAGCACCATAGGACAGGGGATTCGGGAGACCCAGTACTTC
CASTIGQGIRETQYF
>TRBD1|few|TRBV14|TRBJ2-3
TGTGCCAGCAGCACCCGACAGGGATTTAGCACAGATACGCAGTATTTT
CASSTRQGFSTDTQYF
>NA|NA|TRBV18|TRBJ2-7
TGTGCCAGCTCACGATCAGGAGGGGGCGTCTACGAGCAGTACTTC
CASSRSGGGVYEQYF
>NA|NA|TRBV5-1|TRBJ2-6
TGCGCCAGCAGCGCGGCTGGGGCCAACGTCCTGACTTTC
CASSAAGANVLTF
>TRBD1|once|TRBV19|TRBJ2-4
TGTGCCAGTAGTTTCACGACAGGGGGTCAGGGCATTCAGTACTTC
CASSFTTGGQGIQYF
>NA|NA|TRBV29-1|TRBJ2-2
TGCAGCGGAACGACAGGAATGAACACCGGGGAGCTGTTTTTT
CSGTTGMNTGELFF
>TRBD1|NA|TRBV2|TRBJ2-7
TGTGCCAGCAGTCCCCGGGACAGGGACGAGCAGTACTTC
CASSPRDRDEQYF
>TRBD1|NA|TRBV19|TRBJ1-4
TGTGCCAGTAGTGTGGGACAGGGAGTTAATGAAAAACTGTTTTTT
CASSVGQGVNEKLFF
>TRBD1|few|TRBV6-6|TRBJ1-1
TGTGCCAGCAGTTACGGGACAGGGACGGAGAACACTGAAGCTTTCTTT
CASSYGTGTENTEAFF
>TRBD2|NA|TRBV5-1|TRBJ2-3
TGCGCCAGCAGCTTGGGACTAGCGGGGGGGACAGATACGCAGTATTTT
CASSLGLAGGTDTQYF
>NA|NA|TRBV5-1|TRBJ2-3
TGCGCCAGCAGCTCGGGACACGCGAGCACAGATACGCAGTATTTT
CASSSGHASTDTQYF
>NA|NA|TRBV6-5|TRBJ1-2
TGTGCCAGCTCGACTTTGGGCTATGGCTACACCTTC
CASSTLGYGYTF
>TRBD1|NA|TRBV29-1|TRBJ1-4
TGCAGCGTTAGACAGGGCCCTGAAAAACTGTTTTTT
CSVRQGPEKLFF
>TRBD1|NA|TRBV7-9|TRBJ1-6
TGTGCCAGCAGCCCGGAGGACAGGACGTATAATTCACCCCTCCACTTT
CASSPEDRTYNSPLHF